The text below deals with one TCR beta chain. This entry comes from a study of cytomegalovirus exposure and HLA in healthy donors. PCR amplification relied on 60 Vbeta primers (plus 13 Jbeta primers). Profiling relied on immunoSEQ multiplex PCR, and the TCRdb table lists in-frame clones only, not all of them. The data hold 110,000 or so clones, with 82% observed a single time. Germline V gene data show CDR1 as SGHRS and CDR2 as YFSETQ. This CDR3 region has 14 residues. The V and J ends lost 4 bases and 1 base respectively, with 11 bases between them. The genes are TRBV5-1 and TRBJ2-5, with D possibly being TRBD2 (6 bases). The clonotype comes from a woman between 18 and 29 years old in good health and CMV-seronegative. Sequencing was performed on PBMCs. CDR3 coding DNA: TGCGCCAGCAGCCTGGGACTTAGCCAAGAGACCCAGTACTTC. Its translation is CASSLGLSQETQYF. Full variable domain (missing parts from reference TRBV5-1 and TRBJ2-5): KAGVTQTPRYLIKTRGQQVTLSCSPISGHRSVSWYQQTPGQGLQFLFEYFSETQRNKGNFPGRFSGRQFSNSRSEMNVSTLELGDSALYLCASSLGLSQETQYFGPGTRLLVL.